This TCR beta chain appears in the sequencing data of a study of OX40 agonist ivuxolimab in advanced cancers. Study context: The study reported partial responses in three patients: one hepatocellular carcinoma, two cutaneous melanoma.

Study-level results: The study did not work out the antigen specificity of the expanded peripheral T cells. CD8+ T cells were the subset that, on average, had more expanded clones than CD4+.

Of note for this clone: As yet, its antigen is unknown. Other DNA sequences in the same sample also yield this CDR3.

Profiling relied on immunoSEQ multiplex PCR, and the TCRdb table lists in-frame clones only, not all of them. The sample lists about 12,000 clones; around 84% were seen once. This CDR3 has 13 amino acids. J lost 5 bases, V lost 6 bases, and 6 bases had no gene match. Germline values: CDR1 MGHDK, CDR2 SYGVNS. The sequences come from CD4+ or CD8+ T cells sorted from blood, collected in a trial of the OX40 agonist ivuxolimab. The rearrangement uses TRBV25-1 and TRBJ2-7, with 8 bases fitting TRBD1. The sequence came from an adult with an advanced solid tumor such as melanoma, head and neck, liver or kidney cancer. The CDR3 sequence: CASRGTGGHEQYF. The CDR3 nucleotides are TGTGCCAGCAGAGGTACAGGGGGACACGAGCAGTACTTC.